This TCR beta chain was recovered during a study of blood T cells in healthy people across ages. The ends lost 6 bases at V and 7 bases at J; junction bases unmatched: 14. CDR3 length: 15 amino acids. Germline-derived CDR1 and CDR2 are MNHNS and SASEGT. Using a J-beta primer mix together with a sample-barcoded 5' primer, a second PCR was run for about 7 to 12 cycles. MiXCR, run by TCRdb on the 5' RACE reads, gives a single entry per CDR3 protein. The data hold 1.2 million to 1.5 million distinct CDR3 sequences, with 40% to 50% observed a single time. V usage is TRBV6-1 and J usage is TRBJ2-7; TRBD1 aligns across 8 bases. This clonotype was sampled from a young woman in good health. Input material: blood. The CDR3 here is CASSPDRGGNWEQYF. CDR3 DNA: TGTGCCAGCAGCCCTGACAGGGGAGGAAACTGGGAGCAGTACTTC.